Shown below are 12 T cell receptor beta chains from a single sample sequenced in a study of T cells after yellow fever vaccination. Using its own MiXCR run on the 5' RACE reads, TCRdb lists one record per CDR3 protein. There are 250,000 to 300,000 distinct CDR3 sequences in the sample; around 4.9% occur only once, and around 3.5% lies in the top ten. Sequences were derived from CD4+ T cells sorted from PBMCs, sampled on the day of the yellow fever booster vaccination. Receptors were obtained from a man in his late teens or twenties who received the YFV17D yellow fever vaccine.

This sequence joins TRBV18 and TRBJ1-6; D might be TRBD1 (5 bases). V was clipped by 2 bases and J by 2 bases, with 7 bases between them. CDR1 is KGHSH, CDR2 LQKENI, per germline. This CDR3 comprises 15 residues. The CDR3 DNA is TGTGCCAGCTCACCAGAACAGGCCTATAATTCACCCCTCCACTTT. Its protein product is CASSPEQAYNSPLHF.

This clonotype was counted a few times. This chain joins TRBV20-1 and TRBJ1-4, with a weak D call TRBD1 (5 bases). CDR3 length: 13 amino acids. The germline CDR1 and CDR2 sequences are DFQATT and SNEGSKA (reference sequence). With 3 bases removed from V and 8 bases from J, the gap between germline ends came to 13 bases. The CDR3 DNA reads as TGCAGTGCTAGTCGTACAGGTCCAGAAAAACTGTTTTTT. Protein sequence: CSASRTGPEKLFF.

The rearrangement uses TRBV2 and TRBJ2-5; D is possibly TRBD1 (6 bases). The CDR3 has 15 amino acids. V lost 6 bases and J 2 bases, leaving 16 bases between the germline ends. The germline gives CDR1 SNHLY, CDR2 FYNNEI. The CDR3 nucleotides read TGTGCCAGCAGCCACAGGGATCGGTCACAAGAGACCCAGTACTTC. This gives the protein CASSHRDRSQETQYF.

The table lists this clonotype with many counts. V is TRBV5-1 and J is TRBJ1-1, with a weak D call TRBD1 (6 bases). Per the germline V gene, CDR1 is SGHRS and CDR2 is YFSETQ. The CDR3 is 13 residues long. V gave up 6 bases and J gave up 5 bases, with 14 bases separating them. This chain's CDR3 is CASMRGAMTEAFF. The DNA of the CDR3 is TGCGCCAGCATGCGGGGGGCGATGACTGAAGCTTTCTTT. Filled out from reference TRBV5-1 and TRBJ1-1, the complete variable domain reads KAGVTQTPRYLIKTRGQQVTLSCSPISGHRSVSWYQQTPGQGLQFLFEYFSETQRNKGNFPGRFSGRQFSNSRSEMNVSTLELGDSALYLCASMRGAMTEAFFGQGTRLTVV.

This chain uses TRBV12-3 or TRBV12-4 with TRBJ2-7; D ambiguous. V lost 2 bases, J lost 1 base, and 12 bases lay in between. The CDR3 is 15 amino acids. CDR3 DNA sequence: TGTGCCAGCAGTTTAACGGGTATGGCTTCCTACGAGCAGTACTTC. As protein: CASSLTGMASYEQYF.

In its sample, this clonotype was seen many times. This rearrangement joins TRBV20-1 to TRBJ2-1; D uncertain. In germline, CDR1 is DFQATT, CDR2 SNEGSKA (reference sequence). With 2 bases removed from V and 0 bases from J, the gap between germline ends came to 11 bases. This CDR3 region has 15 residues. Written as DNA, the CDR3 is TGCAGTGCTAGAAGTTCCCCCACCTCCTACAATGAGCAGTTCTTC. It codes for CSARSSPTSYNEQFF.

This clonotype was seen at least ten times. The chain carries TRBV3-1 and TRBJ2-5; no clear D gene. V gave up 8 bases and J gave up 5 bases, with 6 bases separating them. CDR1 is LGHDT, CDR2 YNNKEL, per germline (reference sequence). The CDR3 has 10 residues. The CDR3 loop is CASGMETQYF. Written as DNA, the CDR3 is TGTGCCAGCGGAATGGAGACCCAGTACTTC.

Ten or more counts support this clonotype. The CDR3 region has the DNA TGTGCCAGCGGGTTCGCAGGTCAAGAGACCCAGTACTTC. It encodes CASGFAGQETQYF. This rearrangement joins TRBV2 to TRBJ2-5; D gene unclear. Germline V CDR1 and CDR2: SNHLY, FYNNEI. The germline V and J ends were trimmed by 8 bases and 2 bases, with 12 bases remaining between them. The CDR3 runs 13 residues. The full variable domain, in which reference TRBV2 and TRBJ2-5 provide the parts outside the CDR3, is EPEVTQTPSHQVTQMGQEVILRCVPISNHLYFYWYRQILGQKVEFLVSFYNNEISEKSEIFDDQFSVERPDGSNFTLKIRSTKLEDSAMYFCASGFAGQETQYFGPGTRLLVL.

Only a few counts were recorded for this clonotype. This chain joins TRBV7-2 and TRBJ2-2; 12 bases fit TRBD2. The CDR3 totals 17 residues. Germline trimming cut 3 bases from V and 7 bases from J; bases unmatched to any gene: 9. The germline CDR1 and CDR2 sequences are SGHTA and FQGNSA. The CDR3 protein is CASSFGLAGRKGGELFF. CDR3 DNA: TGTGCCAGCAGCTTCGGACTAGCGGGGAGGAAGGGCGGGGAGCTGTTTTTT.

V is TRBV7-2 and J is TRBJ2-7, with D perhaps TRBD2 (6 bases). Per the germline V gene, CDR1 is SGHTA and CDR2 is FQGNSA. Trimming cost V 1 base and J 2 bases, with 12 bases left between them. The CDR3 has 15 amino acids. Here the CDR3 reads CASSLGRGGPYEQYV. The CDR3 DNA is TGTGCCAGCAGCTTAGGTAGGGGAGGACCCTACGAGCAGTACGTC.

This clonotype was detected many times. This chain joins TRBV20-1 and TRBJ2-7; 8 nucleotides agree with TRBD2. CDR3 length: 12 residues. V lost 5 bases to trimming and J lost 7 bases; unmatched junction nucleotides: 7. Germline V CDR1 and CDR2: DFQATT, SNEGSKA (reference sequence). CDR3 DNA: TGCAGTGCTGGAGCGGGGGCGTGGGAGCAGTACGTC. This translates into CSAGAGAWEQYV.

This clonotype was observed at least ten times. J is TRBJ1-1 and V is TRBV5-1; 7 bases are shared with TRBD1. The germline gives CDR1 SGHRS, CDR2 YFSETQ. CDR3 length: 15 residues. V lost 1 base and J lost 4; bases outside the gene matches: 7. The CDR3 loop reads CASSLRQGVITEAFF. The CDR3 region has the DNA TGCGCCAGCAGCTTGCGGCAGGGGGTGATCACTGAAGCTTTCTTT.